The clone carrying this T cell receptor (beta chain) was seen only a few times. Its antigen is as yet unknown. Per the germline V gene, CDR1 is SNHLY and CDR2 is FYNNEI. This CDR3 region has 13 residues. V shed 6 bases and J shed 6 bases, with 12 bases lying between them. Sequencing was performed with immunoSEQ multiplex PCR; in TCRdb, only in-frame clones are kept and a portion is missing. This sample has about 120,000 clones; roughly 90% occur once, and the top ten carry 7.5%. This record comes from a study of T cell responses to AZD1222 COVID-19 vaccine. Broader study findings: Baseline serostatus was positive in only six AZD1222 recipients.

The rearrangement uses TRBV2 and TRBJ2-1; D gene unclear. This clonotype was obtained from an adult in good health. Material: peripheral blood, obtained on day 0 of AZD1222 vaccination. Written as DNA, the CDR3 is TGTGCCAGCAGCCTAGGTCCGATCAATGAGCAGTTCTTC. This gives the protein CASSLGPINEQFF.